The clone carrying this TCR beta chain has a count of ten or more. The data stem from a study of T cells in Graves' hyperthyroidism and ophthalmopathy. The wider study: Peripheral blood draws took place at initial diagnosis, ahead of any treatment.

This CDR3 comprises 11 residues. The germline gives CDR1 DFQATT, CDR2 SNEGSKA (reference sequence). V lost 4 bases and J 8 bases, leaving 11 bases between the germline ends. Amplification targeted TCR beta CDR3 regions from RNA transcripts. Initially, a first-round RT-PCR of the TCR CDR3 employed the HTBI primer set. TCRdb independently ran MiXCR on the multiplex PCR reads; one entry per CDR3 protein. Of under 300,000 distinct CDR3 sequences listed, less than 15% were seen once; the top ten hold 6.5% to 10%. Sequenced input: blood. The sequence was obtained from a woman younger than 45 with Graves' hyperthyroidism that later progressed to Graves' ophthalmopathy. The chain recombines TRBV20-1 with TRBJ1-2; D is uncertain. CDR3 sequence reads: CSAIPGLGYTF. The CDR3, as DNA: TGCAGTGCTATCCCGGGGTTGGGCTACACCTTC.